This TCR beta chain comes out of a study of Graves' ophthalmopathy and Graves' hyperthyroidism. This CDR3 has 12 amino acids. CDR1 is LNHDA, CDR2 SQIVND, per germline (reference sequence). Deletions cut 8 bases from V and 7 bases from J, with 11 bases between. In regard to this clonotype: Its antigen is not identified.

Ophthalmopathic donors had moderate-to-severe activity, CAS ≥3 and NOSPECS ≥4, with disease that had lasted under 3 months. RNA transcripts were the template, and TCR beta CDR3 regions were amplified from them. HTBI primers were employed in first-round RT-PCR, then a second-round multiplex PCR followed. Each CDR3 protein is one row after TCRdb ran MiXCR on the multiplex PCR reads. The table records 600,000 to 700,000 distinct CDR3 sequences, about two fifths of them present only once. Whole-study results and caveats: Built on 13 signatures, a model told ophthalmopathy apart from stable hyperthyroidism with over 85% sensitivity and roughly 81% specificity. The model flagged ophthalmopathy progression at approximately 66% sensitivity and less than 75% specificity.

The V gene is TRBV19, the J gene TRBJ2-2; perhaps TRBD2 as D (7 bases). The source material was peripheral blood. The clonotype originates from an adult man with Graves' ophthalmopathy. The CDR3 loop is CASRGDIGELFF. The CDR3 DNA sequence: TGTGCCAGTCGGGGGGACATCGGGGAGCTGTTTTTT.